A selection of T cell receptor beta chains follows, all from one sample in a study of cytomegalovirus exposure and HLA in healthy donors. TCRdb's copy holds only in-frame clones and misses some; the assay was immunoSEQ multiplex PCR. Among about 200,000 clones listed, approximately 82% were seen once. Material for sequencing was PBMCs. These receptors were obtained from a man aged 35 to 55 in good health and CMV-seropositive. Both conserved end residues are part of each CDR3. The order of the fields is CDR3 DNA, CDR3 protein, D gene, clone size, V gene, J gene. A D gene is named only where the DNA matches it firmly. Size tells how often a clone was seen (once, few, many) or the class of an expanded clone, and some rows leave it out.

CDR3 DNA: TGCGCCAGCAGCCAGTTAGCGGACCCATCCTACGAGCAGTACTTC
CDR3 protein: CASSQLADPSYEQYF
D gene: -
clone size: -
V gene: TRBV4-3
J gene: TRBJ2-7

CDR3 DNA: -
CDR3 protein: CASSLMVGGGSLLFF
D gene: -
clone size: once
V gene: TRBV27
J gene: TRBJ1-4

CDR3 DNA: TGTGCCAGCAGCCAAGATCAGGGGCTCTGGGGCTACACCTTC
CDR3 protein: CASSQDQGLWGYTF
D gene: -
clone size: -
V gene: TRBV14
J gene: TRBJ1-2

CDR3 DNA: TGTGCCATCAGTGAGTCTCGAGGCGCCGGTTCTGGAAACATTCAGTACTTC
CDR3 protein: CAISESRGAGSGNIQYF
D gene: -
clone size: -
V gene: TRBV10-3
J gene: TRBJ2-4

CDR3 DNA: TGTGCCAGCAGTCGTGGAAGGGGCTCCTATGGCTACACCTTC
CDR3 protein: CASSRGRGSYGYTF
D gene: -
clone size: -
V gene: TRBV5-6
J gene: TRBJ1-2

CDR3 DNA: TGTGCCAGCAGTCTGGGACAGCCGGGAAGGGACAAGCAGTACTTC
CDR3 protein: CASSLGQPGRDKQYF
D gene: TRBD1
clone size: -
V gene: TRBV9
J gene: TRBJ2-7

CDR3 DNA: TGTGCCAGCAGTTTAGCCGACTTCCAAGAGACCCAGTACTTC
CDR3 protein: CASSLADFQETQYF
D gene: -
clone size: -
V gene: TRBV28
J gene: TRBJ2-5

CDR3 DNA: TGTGCCAGCAGTGTCGTATGGGAGGGGAGCTCCTACGAGCAGTACTTC
CDR3 protein: CASSVVWEGSSYEQYF
D gene: TRBD2
clone size: -
V gene: TRBV6-1
J gene: TRBJ2-7

CDR3 DNA: TGTGCCAGTAGCAATATACCGGGACAGGGGGCGAGTGGCTACACCTTC
CDR3 protein: CASSNIPGQGASGYTF
D gene: TRBD1
clone size: -
V gene: TRBV19
J gene: TRBJ1-2

CDR3 DNA: TGCGCCAGCAGTAGACAGGGCCCCGACTATGGCTACACCTTC
CDR3 protein: CASSRQGPDYGYTF
D gene: TRBD1
clone size: -
V gene: TRBV4-1
J gene: TRBJ1-2

CDR3 DNA: TGTGCCAGCTCACCACATCGCGGGGGAGGCGAGCAGTACTTC
CDR3 protein: CASSPHRGGGEQYF
D gene: TRBD2
clone size: -
V gene: TRBV18
J gene: TRBJ2-7

CDR3 DNA: TGTGCCAGCAGCGTAGAAGGGGACAGCCCATCGGACGAGCAGTACTTC
CDR3 protein: CASSVEGDSPSDEQYF
D gene: TRBD1
clone size: -
V gene: TRBV9
J gene: TRBJ2-7

CDR3 DNA: TGTGCCAGCAGCTCCCCGGATAGCGGGGATAAAGAGACCCAGTACTTC
CDR3 protein: CASSSPDSGDKETQYF
D gene: TRBD2
clone size: once
V gene: TRBV5-6
J gene: TRBJ2-5

CDR3 DNA: TGCAGTGCCAAGAACAGGGCTGGCTACACCTTC
CDR3 protein: CSAKNRAGYTF
D gene: -
clone size: -
V gene: TRBV20-1
J gene: TRBJ1-2

CDR3 DNA: TGTGCCAGCAGCGTTGCGGGGAGGAACACCGGGGAGCTGTTTTTT
CDR3 protein: CASSVAGRNTGELFF
D gene: -
clone size: few
V gene: TRBV9
J gene: TRBJ2-2

CDR3 DNA: TGCGCCAGCAGCCAAGGTACTAGCGGCCTTCAAGAGACCCAGTACTTC
CDR3 protein: CASSQGTSGLQETQYF
D gene: TRBD2
clone size: few
V gene: TRBV4-3
J gene: TRBJ2-5

CDR3 DNA: TGTGCCAGCAGCTTATCCAGGCTCGAGCAGTACTTC
CDR3 protein: CASSLSRLEQYF
D gene: -
clone size: -
V gene: TRBV11-2
J gene: TRBJ2-7

CDR3 DNA: TGTGCCAGCAGTGAGTGGCCACTAGGCAGATACGAGCAGTACTTC
CDR3 protein: CASSEWPLGRYEQYF
D gene: -
clone size: -
V gene: TRBV6-1
J gene: TRBJ2-7